This paragraph reports one T cell receptor beta chain. V was shortened by 4 bases and J by 4 bases, with 17 bases between the two germline ends. Germline assignment: CDR1 SGHRS and CDR2 YFSETQ. The CDR3 is made up of 15 amino acids. The data were taken from a study of blood T cell repertoires in COVID-19. Some clones are missing from TCRdb's copy, which holds only in-frame ones; the method was immunoSEQ multiplex PCR. The table lists about 140,000 clones, around 80% of them singletons. The gene calls are TRBV5-1 and TRBJ1-2; D is perhaps TRBD1 (6 bases). The receptor was isolated from a woman over 75 in a cohort sampled during active or convalescent COVID-19. Sequencing input: peripheral blood. The CDR3 is CASSPDRGAGYGYTF. In DNA, the CDR3 is TGCGCCAGCAGCCCAGATCGGGGGGCTGGCTATGGCTACACCTTC.